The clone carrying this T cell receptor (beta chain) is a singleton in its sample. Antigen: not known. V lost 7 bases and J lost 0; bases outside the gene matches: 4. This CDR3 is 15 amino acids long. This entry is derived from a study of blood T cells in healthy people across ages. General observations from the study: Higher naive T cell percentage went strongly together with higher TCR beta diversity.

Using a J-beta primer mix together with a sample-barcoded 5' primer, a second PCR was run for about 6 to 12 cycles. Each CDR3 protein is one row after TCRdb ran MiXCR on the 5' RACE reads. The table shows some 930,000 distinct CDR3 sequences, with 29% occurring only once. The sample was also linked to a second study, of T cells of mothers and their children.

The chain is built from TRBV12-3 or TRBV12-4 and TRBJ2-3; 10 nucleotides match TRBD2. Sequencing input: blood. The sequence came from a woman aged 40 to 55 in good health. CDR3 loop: CASTTSGASTDTQYF. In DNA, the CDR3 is TGTGCCAGCACCACTAGCGGGGCCAGCACAGATACGCAGTATTTT.